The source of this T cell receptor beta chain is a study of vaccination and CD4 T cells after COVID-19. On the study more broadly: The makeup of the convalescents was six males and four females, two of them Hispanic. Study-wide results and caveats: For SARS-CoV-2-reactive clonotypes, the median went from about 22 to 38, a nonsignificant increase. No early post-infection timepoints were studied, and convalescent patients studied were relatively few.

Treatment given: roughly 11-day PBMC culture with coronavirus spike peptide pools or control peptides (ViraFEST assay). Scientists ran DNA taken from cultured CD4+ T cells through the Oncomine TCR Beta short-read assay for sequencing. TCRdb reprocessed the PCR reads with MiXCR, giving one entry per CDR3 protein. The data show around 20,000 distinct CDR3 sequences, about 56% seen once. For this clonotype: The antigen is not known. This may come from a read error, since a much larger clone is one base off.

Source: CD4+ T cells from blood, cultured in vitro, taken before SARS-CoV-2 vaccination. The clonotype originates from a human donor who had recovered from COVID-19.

CDR3 nucleotide sequence: TGTGCCAGCAGCCTTAGCGGACAGGCGGGACAGCCCCAGCATTTT. It encodes CASSLSGQAGQPQHF. V and J are TRBV7-8 and TRBJ1-5, with 7 bases that match TRBD1. CDR1 and CDR2 (germline): SGHVS, FQNEAQ. Trimming at V came to 5 bases and at J to 7 bases, leaving 11 bases not matched to a gene. There are 15 residues in the CDR3.